Described below is a single T cell receptor beta chain sequence and its context. Its antigen is not known. In germline, CDR1 is MDHEN, CDR2 SYDVKM. This CDR3 has 12 amino acids. Trimming cost V 11 bases and J 4 bases, with 14 bases left between them. These data are taken from a study of cytomegalovirus exposure and HLA in healthy donors. Primers included in the PCR were 60 Vbeta and 13 Jbeta primers. Assay used: immunoSEQ multiplex PCR; TCRdb lists only in-frame clones, some missing. This sample has 60,000 to 95,000 clones, with approximately 80% found just once. Study outcomes and limitations: Later genetic work tied a missense DCLRE1C variant to beta-chain V and J trimming. In a later analysis, most CMV-associated TCR beta chains appeared HLA-restricted. Investigators reported 150 to 200 TCR beta chains as tied to cytomegalovirus.

This clonotype was obtained from a woman in her forties in good health and CMV-seropositive. Sequencing was done on a sample of PBMCs. V and J are TRBV28 and TRBJ1-2; TRBD1 is a possible D gene (5 bases). The CDR3 loop reads CAVLGQGYGYTF. The CDR3 DNA sequence: TGTGCCGTTCTCGGGCAGGGCTATGGCTACACCTTC.